The T cell receptor (beta chain) described here comes from a study of shared clonotypes between healthy human individuals. The table lists this clone with a few counts. The CDR3 is 13 residues long. The germline V and J ends were trimmed by 7 bases and 0 bases, with 11 bases remaining between them. Germline V gene data show CDR1 as SGHRS and CDR2 as YFSETQ. TCRdb keeps only in-frame clones here, not all; method: immunoSEQ multiplex PCR. The sample has roughly 700,000 clones; approximately 74% are singletons. The sequence derives from a woman aged 25 to 39 in good health. The genes are TRBV5-1 and TRBJ2-7; D is uncertain. Material: memory CD4+ T cells sorted from blood. This sample's subset: CD45RA-negative fraction. The CDR3 is CASAQESSYEQYF. CDR3 in DNA: TGCGCCAGCGCCCAGGAGAGCTCCTACGAGCAGTACTTC.